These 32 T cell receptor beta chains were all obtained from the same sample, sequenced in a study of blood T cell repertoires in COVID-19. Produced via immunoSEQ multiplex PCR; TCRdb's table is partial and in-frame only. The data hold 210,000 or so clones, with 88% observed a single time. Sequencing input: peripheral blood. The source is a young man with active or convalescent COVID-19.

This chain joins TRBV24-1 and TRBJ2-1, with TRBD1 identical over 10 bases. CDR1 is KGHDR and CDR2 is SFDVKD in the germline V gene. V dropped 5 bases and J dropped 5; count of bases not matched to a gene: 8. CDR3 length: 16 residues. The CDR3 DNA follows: TGTGCCACCAGTGGATTACCGGGACAGGGGAACAATGAGCAGTTCTTC. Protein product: CATSGLPGQGNNEQFF.

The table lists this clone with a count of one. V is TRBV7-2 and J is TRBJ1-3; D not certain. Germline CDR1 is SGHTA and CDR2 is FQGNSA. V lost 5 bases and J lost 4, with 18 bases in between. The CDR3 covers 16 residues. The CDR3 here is CASSHPGRVGGNTIYF. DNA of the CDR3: TGTGCCAGCAGCCACCCGGGGAGGGTAGGAGGAAACACCATATATTTT.

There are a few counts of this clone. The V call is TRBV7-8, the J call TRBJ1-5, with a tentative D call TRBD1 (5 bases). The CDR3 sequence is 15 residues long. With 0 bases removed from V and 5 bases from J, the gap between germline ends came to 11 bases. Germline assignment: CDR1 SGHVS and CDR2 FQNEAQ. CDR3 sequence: CASSLAHRTDQPQHF. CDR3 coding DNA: TGTGCCAGCAGCTTAGCGCACAGGACCGATCAGCCCCAGCATTTT.

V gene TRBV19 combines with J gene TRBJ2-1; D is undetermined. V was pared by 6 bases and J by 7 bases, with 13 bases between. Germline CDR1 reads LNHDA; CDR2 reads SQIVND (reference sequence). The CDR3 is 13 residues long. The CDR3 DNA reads TGTGCCAGTAGCCCCGGCGGAGTGAATGAGCAGTTCTTC. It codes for CASSPGGVNEQFF.

This CDR3 reads CASSLDRRDQFF. CDR3 nucleotides: TGTGCCAGCAGCTTAGATCGGAGGGATCAGTTCTTC. The chain combines TRBV11-2 with TRBJ2-1; D possibly corresponds to TRBD2 (6 bases). V was pared by 0 bases and J by 13 bases, with 10 bases between. CDR3 length: 12 residues. Germline V gives CDR1 SGHAT, CDR2 FQNNGV. Together with reference TRBV11-2 and TRBJ2-1, the CDR3 gives the full variable domain: EAGVAQSPRYKIIEKRQSVAFWCNPISGHATLYWYQQILGQGPKLLIQFQNNGVVDDSQLPKDRFSAERLKGVDSTLKIQPAKLEDSAVYLCASSLDRRDQFFGPGTRLTVL.

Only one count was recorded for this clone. The CDR3: CASSNDYNRTRGNQPQHF. CDR3 in DNA: TGTGCCAGCAGCAATGATTATAACCGAACTCGAGGCAATCAGCCCCAGCATTTT. The chain carries TRBV21-1 and TRBJ1-5. TRBV21-1 is recorded as a pseudogene. The CDR3 runs 18 residues.

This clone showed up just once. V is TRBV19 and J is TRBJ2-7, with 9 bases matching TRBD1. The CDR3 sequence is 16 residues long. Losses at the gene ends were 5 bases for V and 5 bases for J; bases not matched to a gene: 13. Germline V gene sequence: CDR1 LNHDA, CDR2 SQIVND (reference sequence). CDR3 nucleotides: TGTGCCAGTAGTGATTTTGGGACAGGGTTTCTCAACGAGCAGTACTTC. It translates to CASSDFGTGFLNEQYF. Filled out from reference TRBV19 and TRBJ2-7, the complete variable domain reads DGGITQSPKYLFRKEGQNVTLSCEQNLNHDAMYWYRQDPGQGLRLIYYSQIVNDFQKGDIAEGYSVSREKKESFPLTVTSAQKNPTAFYLCASSDFGTGFLNEQYFGPGTRLTVT.

The CDR3, as DNA: TGTGCCAGCAGCCTCGAACAGGGTCCCGATAATTCACCCCTCCACTTT. It specifies CASSLEQGPDNSPLHF. The V and J genes are TRBV7-6 and TRBJ1-6, with D possibly matching TRBD1 (6 bases). V was shortened by 5 bases and J by 5 bases, with 16 bases between the two germline ends. The CDR3 sequence is 16 residues long. In germline, CDR1 is SGHVS, CDR2 FNYEAQ. Using reference TRBV7-6 and TRBJ1-6 for the parts outside the CDR3, the full variable domain is GAGVSQSPRYKVTKRGQDVALRCDPISGHVSLYWYRQALGQGPEFLTYFNYEAQQDKSGLPNDRFSAERPEGSISTLTIQRTEQRDSAMYRCASSLEQGPDNSPLHFGNGTRLTVT.

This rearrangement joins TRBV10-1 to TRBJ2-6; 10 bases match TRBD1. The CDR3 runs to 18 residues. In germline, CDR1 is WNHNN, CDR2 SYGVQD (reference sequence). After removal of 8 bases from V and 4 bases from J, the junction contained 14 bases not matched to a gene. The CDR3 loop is CASPGGDRGTVGANVLTF. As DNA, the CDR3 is TGCGCCAGCCCTGGGGGGGACAGGGGCACAGTAGGGGCCAACGTCCTGACTTTC.

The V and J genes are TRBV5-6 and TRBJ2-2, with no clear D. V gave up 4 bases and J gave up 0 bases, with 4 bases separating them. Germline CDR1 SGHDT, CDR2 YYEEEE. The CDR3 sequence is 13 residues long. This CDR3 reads CASSPANTGELFF. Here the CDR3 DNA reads TGTGCCAGCAGCCCAGCGAACACCGGGGAGCTGTTTTTT. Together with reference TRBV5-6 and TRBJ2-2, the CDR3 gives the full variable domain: DAGVTQSPTHLIKTRGQQVTLRCSPKSGHDTVSWYQQALGQGPQFIFQYYEEEERQRGNFPDRFSGHQFPNYSSELNVNALLLGDSALYLCASSPANTGELFFGEGSRLTVL.

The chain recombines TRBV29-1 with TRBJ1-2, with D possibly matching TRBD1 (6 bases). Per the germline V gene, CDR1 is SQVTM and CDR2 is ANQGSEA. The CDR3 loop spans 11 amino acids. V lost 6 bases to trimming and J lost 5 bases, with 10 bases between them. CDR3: CSVGTIYGYTF. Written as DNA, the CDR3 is TGCAGCGTAGGGACAATTTATGGCTACACCTTC.

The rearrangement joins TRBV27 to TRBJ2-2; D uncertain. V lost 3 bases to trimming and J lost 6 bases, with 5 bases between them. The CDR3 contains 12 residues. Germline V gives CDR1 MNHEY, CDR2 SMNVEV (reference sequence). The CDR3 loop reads CASSFLSGELFF. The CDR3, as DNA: TGTGCCAGCAGTTTCCTCTCCGGGGAGCTGTTTTTT.

This CDR3 is CASSPRQLSNQPQHF. CDR3 nucleotide sequence: TGTGCCAGCAGTCCCCGACAGCTTAGCAATCAGCCCCAGCATTTT. The chain combines TRBV6-5 with TRBJ1-5, with D possibly TRBD1 on 5 matching bases. The CDR3 is 15 residues long. The ends were cut back, 5 bases at V and 0 bases at J, with 11 bases in the middle. In germline, CDR1 is MNHEY, CDR2 SVGAGI.

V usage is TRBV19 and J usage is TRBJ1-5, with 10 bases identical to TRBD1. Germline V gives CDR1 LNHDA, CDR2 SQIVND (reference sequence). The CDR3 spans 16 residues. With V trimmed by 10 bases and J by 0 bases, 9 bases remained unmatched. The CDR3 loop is CATTDRGGYSNQPQHF. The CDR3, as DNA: TGTGCCACCACGGACAGGGGGGGGTATAGCAATCAGCCCCAGCATTTT.

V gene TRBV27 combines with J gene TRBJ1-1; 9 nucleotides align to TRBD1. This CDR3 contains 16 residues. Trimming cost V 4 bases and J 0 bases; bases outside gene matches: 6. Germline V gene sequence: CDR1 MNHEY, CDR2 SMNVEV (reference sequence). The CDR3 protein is CASSSGTGSVNTEAFF. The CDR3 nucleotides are TGTGCCAGCAGTTCAGGGACAGGGAGCGTGAACACTGAAGCTTTCTTT.

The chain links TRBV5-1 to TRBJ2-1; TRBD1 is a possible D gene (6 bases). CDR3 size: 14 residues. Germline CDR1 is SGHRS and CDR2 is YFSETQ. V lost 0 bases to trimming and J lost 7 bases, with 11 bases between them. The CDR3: CASSLVDSRNEQFF. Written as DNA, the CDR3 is TGCGCCAGCAGCTTGGTGGACAGCAGAAATGAGCAGTTCTTC. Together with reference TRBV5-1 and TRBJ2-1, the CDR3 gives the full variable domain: KAGVTQTPRYLIKTRGQQVTLSCSPISGHRSVSWYQQTPGQGLQFLFEYFSETQRNKGNFPGRFSGRQFSNSRSEMNVSTLELGDSALYLCASSLVDSRNEQFFGPGTRLTVL.

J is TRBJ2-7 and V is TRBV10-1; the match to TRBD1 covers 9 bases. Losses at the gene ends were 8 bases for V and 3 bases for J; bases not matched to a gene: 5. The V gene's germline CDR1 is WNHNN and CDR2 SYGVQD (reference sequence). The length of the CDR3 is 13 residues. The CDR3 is CASRSGQGYEQYF. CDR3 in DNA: TGCGCCAGCCGATCGGGACAGGGCTACGAGCAGTACTTC.

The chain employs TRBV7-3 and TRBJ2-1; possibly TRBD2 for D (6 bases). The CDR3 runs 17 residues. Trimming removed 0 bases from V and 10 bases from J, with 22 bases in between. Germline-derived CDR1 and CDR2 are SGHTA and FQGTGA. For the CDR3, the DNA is TGTGCCAGCAGCTTAACAGGATTCGGAGCTGGGGGGAGGGAGCAGTTCTTC. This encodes CASSLTGFGAGGREQFF.

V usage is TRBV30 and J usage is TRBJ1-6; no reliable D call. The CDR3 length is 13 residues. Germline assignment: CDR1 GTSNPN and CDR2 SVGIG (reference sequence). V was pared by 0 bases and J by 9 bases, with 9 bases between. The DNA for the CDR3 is TGTGCCTGGAGTGTACTGGAGGGTTCACCCCTCCACTTT. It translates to CAWSVLEGSPLHF.

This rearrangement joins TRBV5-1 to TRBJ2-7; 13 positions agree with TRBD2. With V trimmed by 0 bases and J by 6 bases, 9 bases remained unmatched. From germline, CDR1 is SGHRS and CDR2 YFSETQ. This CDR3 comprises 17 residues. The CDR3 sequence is CASSLGLGLAGLGEQYF. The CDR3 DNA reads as TGCGCCAGCAGCTTGGGGTTGGGACTAGCGGGATTGGGCGAGCAGTACTTC.

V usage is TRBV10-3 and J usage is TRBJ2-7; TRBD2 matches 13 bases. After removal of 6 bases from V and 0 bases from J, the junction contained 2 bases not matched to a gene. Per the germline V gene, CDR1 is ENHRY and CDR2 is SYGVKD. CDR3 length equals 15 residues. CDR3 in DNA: TGTGCCATCAGACGGACTAGCGGGAGCTCCTACGAGCAGTACTTC. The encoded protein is CAIRRTSGSSYEQYF.

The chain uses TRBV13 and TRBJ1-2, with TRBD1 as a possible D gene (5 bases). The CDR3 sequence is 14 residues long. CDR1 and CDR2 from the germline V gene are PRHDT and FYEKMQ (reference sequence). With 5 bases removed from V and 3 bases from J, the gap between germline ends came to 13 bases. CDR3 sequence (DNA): TGTGCCAGCAGCCGGATAATGACAGACTATGGCTACACCTTC. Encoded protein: CASSRIMTDYGYTF. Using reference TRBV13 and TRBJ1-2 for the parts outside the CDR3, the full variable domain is AAGVIQSPRHLIKEKRETATLKCYPIPRHDTVYWYQQGPGQDPQFLISFYEKMQSDKGSIPDRFSAQQFSDYHSELNMSSLELGDSALYFCASSRIMTDYGYTFGSGTRLTVV.

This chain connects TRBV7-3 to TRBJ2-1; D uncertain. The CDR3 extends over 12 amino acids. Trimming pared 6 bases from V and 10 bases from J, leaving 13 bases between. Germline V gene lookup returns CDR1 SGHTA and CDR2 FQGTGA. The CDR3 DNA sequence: TGTGCCAGCAGGGCTGAGGCAGAGGAGCAGTTCTTC. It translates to CASRAEAEEQFF.

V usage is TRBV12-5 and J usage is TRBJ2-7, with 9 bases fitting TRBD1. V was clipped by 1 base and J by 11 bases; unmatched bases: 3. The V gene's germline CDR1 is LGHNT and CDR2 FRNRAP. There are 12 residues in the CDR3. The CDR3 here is CASGLGTGAEYF. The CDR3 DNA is TGTGCTAGTGGTTTGGGGACAGGGGCGGAGTACTTC.

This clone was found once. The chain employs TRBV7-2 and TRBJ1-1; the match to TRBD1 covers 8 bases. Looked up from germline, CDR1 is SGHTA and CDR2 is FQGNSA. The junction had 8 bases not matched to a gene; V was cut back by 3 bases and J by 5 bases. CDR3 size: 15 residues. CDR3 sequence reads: CASSFRQGIKTEAFF. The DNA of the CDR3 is TGTGCCAGCAGCTTTAGACAGGGGATAAAGACTGAAGCTTTCTTT.

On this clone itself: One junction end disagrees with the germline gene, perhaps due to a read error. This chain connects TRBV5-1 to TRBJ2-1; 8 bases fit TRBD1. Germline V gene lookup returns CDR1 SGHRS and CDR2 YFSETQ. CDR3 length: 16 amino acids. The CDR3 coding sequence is TGCGCCAGCAGATTGGTATCAGGGGGCCTATACAATGAGCAGTTCTTC. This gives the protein CASRLVSGGLYNEQFF.

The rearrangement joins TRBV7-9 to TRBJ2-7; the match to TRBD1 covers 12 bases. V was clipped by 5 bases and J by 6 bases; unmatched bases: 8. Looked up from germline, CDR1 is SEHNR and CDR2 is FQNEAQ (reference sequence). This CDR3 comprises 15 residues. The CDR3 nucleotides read TGTGCCAGCAGCCAAGCCGGGACAGGGGGCCGCGAGCAGTACTTC. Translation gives CASSQAGTGGREQYF.

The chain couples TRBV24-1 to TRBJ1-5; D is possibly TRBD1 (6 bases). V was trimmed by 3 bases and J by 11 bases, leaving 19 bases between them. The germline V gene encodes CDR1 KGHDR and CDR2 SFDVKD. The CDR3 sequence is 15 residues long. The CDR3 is CATSDPGTGGATQHF. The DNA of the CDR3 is TGTGCCACCAGTGATCCCGGGACGGGGGGCGCGACCCAGCATTTT.

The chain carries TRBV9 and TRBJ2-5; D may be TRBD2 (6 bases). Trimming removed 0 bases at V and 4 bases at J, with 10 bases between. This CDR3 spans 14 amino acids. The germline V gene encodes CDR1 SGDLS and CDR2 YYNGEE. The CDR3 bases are TGTGCCAGCAGCGTAGAGGGACTGGGAGAGACCCAGTACTTC. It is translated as CASSVEGLGETQYF.

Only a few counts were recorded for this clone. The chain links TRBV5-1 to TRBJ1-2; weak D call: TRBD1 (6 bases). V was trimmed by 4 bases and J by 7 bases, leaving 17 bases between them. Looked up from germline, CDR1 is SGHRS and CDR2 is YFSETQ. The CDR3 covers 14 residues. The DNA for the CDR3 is TGCGCCAGCAGCGCTACAGGGCAGGGTAGTGGCTACACCTTC. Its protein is CASSATGQGSGYTF.

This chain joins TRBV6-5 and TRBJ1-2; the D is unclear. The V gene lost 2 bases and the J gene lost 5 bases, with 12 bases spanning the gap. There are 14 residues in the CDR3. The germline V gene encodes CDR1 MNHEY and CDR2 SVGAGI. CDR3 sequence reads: CASSYGLGWYGYTF. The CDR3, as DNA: TGTGCCAGCAGTTACGGGCTGGGCTGGTATGGCTACACCTTC.

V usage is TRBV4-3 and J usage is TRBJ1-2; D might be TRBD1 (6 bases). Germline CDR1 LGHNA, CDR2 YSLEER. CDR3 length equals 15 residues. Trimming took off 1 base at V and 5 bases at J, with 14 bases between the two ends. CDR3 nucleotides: TGCGCCAGCAGCCAAGTGCGGGGGCGGGGTTATGGCTACACCTTC. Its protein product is CASSQVRGRGYGYTF.